The 23 T cell receptor beta chains below come from one sample, sequenced in a study of control samples from healthy donors and cancer patients. TCRdb's copy holds only in-frame clones and misses some; the assay was immunoSEQ multiplex PCR. Among around 40,000 clones listed, approximately 90% were seen once. The specimen sequenced was PBMCs. These receptors were collected from a woman aged 40 to 55 with head and neck cancer.

V and J are TRBV4-1 and TRBJ2-2; D is perhaps TRBD2 (6 bases). The CDR3 loop spans 15 amino acids. Germline V gene lookup returns CDR1 MGHRA and CDR2 YSYEKL. Trimming took 3 bases from V and 4 from J, leaving 12 bases between them. CDR3 in DNA: TGCGCCAGCAGCCACCAAATGGAGGGCACCGGGGAGCTGTTTTTT. Translated, it gives CASSHQMEGTGELFF.

This rearrangement joins TRBV27 to TRBJ1-1; maybe TRBD1 (5 bases). There are 14 residues in the CDR3. Deletions cut 4 bases from V and 1 base from J, with 10 bases between. Germline-derived CDR1 and CDR2 are MNHEY and SMNVEV (reference sequence). The CDR3 DNA reads TGTGCCAGCAGTTCTCAGGGCACGAACACTGAAGCTTTCTTT. The encoded protein is CASSSQGTNTEAFF.

The chain uses TRBV2 and TRBJ2-7, with TRBD1 matching 9 bases. Germline values: CDR1 SNHLY, CDR2 FYNNEI. J lost 3 bases, V lost 6 bases, and 3 bases had no gene match. The CDR3 has 13 amino acids. The CDR3 DNA is TGTGCCAGCAGGGGACAGGGTCACTACGAGCAGTACTTC. This codes for CASRGQGHYEQYF. Variable domain in full (rest from reference TRBV2 and TRBJ2-7): EPEVTQTPSHQVTQMGQEVILRCVPISNHLYFYWYRQILGQKVEFLVSFYNNEISEKSEIFDDQFSVERPDGSNFTLKIRSTKLEDSAMYFCASRGQGHYEQYFGPGTRLTVT.

CDR3 protein: CASSLGPWNTEAFF. CDR3 nucleotides: TGTGCCAGCAGCTTGGGTCCGTGGAACACTGAAGCTTTCTTT. This chain joins TRBV5-6 and TRBJ1-1; D is uncertain. Trimming took off 0 bases at V and 1 base at J, with 7 bases between the two ends. Looked up from germline, CDR1 is SGHDT and CDR2 is YYEEEE. This CDR3 region has 14 residues. The full variable domain, with the rest looked up from reference TRBV5-6 and TRBJ1-1, is DAGVTQSPTHLIKTRGQQVTLRCSPKSGHDTVSWYQQALGQGPQFIFQYYEEEERQRGNFPDRFSGHQFPNYSSELNVNALLLGDSALYLCASSLGPWNTEAFFGQGTRLTVV.

Remarks on this clone: At one of its ends the junction is not consistent with the germline gene, which may arise from a read error. This chain connects TRBV28 to TRBJ2-7; D unclear. Looked up from germline, CDR1 is MDHEN and CDR2 is SYDVKM. The CDR3 contains 13 residues. For the CDR3, the DNA is TGTGCCAGCAGTTTATTGGGTACCTACGAGCAGTGCTTC. Translated: CASSLLGTYEQCF.

The gene calls are TRBV4-2 and TRBJ2-3; TRBD2 matches 14 bases. CDR3 length equals 18 residues. CDR1 and CDR2 (germline): LGHNA, YNFKEQ. Trimming took 2 bases from V and 7 from J; bases not matched to a gene: 11. The CDR3 region is CASSQRGTSGGQVNTQYF. In nucleotides, the CDR3 is TGTGCCAGCAGCCAACGAGGGACTAGCGGGGGACAAGTGAATACGCAGTATTTT.

This CDR3 is CSASPKYGAWNQPQHF. CDR3 DNA: TGCAGTGCTAGTCCCAAGTATGGGGCCTGGAATCAGCCCCAGCATTTT. The V call is TRBV20-1, the J call TRBJ1-5, with a possible D match to TRBD1 (5 bases). V dropped 3 bases and J dropped 4 bases, with 19 bases sitting between them. The length of the CDR3 is 16 residues. CDR1 and CDR2 (germline): DFQATT, SNEGSKA (reference sequence).

The V gene is TRBV18, the J gene TRBJ1-3; no definite D call. Germline CDR1 reads KGHSH; CDR2 reads LQKENI. V lost 3 bases to trimming and J lost 0 bases, with 9 bases between them. The length of the CDR3 is 15 residues. CDR3 residues: CASSPRKVSGNTIYF. The CDR3 nucleotides read TGTGCCAGCTCACCCCGGAAGGTCTCTGGAAACACCATATATTTT.

V is TRBV11-2 and J is TRBJ1-1; the match to TRBD1 covers 10 bases. Per germline, CDR1 SGHAT and CDR2 FQNNGV. After removal of 2 bases from V and 4 bases from J, the junction contained 7 bases not matched to a gene. The CDR3 runs 16 residues. The CDR3: CASSLTPGQGRTEAFF. Here the CDR3 DNA reads TGTGCCAGCAGCTTAACGCCGGGACAGGGGCGCACTGAAGCTTTCTTT.

The chain links TRBV6-6 to TRBJ1-1; 7 bases agree with TRBD1. The CDR3 runs to 14 residues. J lost 1 base, V lost 2 bases, and 1 base had no gene match. CDR1 is MNHNY and CDR2 is SVGAGI in the germline V gene (reference sequence). CDR3 protein: CASSYDRANTEAFF. CDR3 bases: TGTGCCAGCAGTTACGACAGGGCGAACACTGAAGCTTTCTTT.

This chain connects TRBV5-6 to TRBJ1-2; D unresolved. The germline gives CDR1 SGHDT, CDR2 YYEEEE. V lost 3 bases, J lost 3 bases, and 9 bases lay in between. This CDR3 has 13 residues. The CDR3: CASSSGPDYGYTF. The CDR3 DNA is TGTGCCAGCAGCTCTGGGCCAGACTATGGCTACACCTTC. Filled out from reference TRBV5-6 and TRBJ1-2, the complete variable domain reads DAGVTQSPTHLIKTRGQQVTLRCSPKSGHDTVSWYQQALGQGPQFIFQYYEEEERQRGNFPDRFSGHQFPNYSSELNVNALLLGDSALYLCASSSGPDYGYTFGSGTRLTVV.

This clone occurred a few times. A read error may account for a junction end that differs from germline. V usage is TRBV27 and J usage is TRBJ2-4; D unresolved. From germline, CDR1 is MNHEY and CDR2 SMNVEV (reference sequence). This CDR3 spans 17 amino acids. This CDR3 reads CASSISPPSLAKNIQYF. CDR3 sequence (DNA): TGTGCCAGCAGTATATCCCCCCCGTCCCTAGCCAAAAACATTCAGTACTTC.

The chain joins TRBV10-2 to TRBJ1-2, with 8 nucleotides matching TRBD1. This CDR3 is 14 amino acids long. V dropped 5 bases and J dropped 2; count of bases not matched to a gene: 4. Germline lookup yields CDR1 WSHSY and CDR2 SAAADI. CDR3 amino acids: CASSTRQGNYGYTF. Written as DNA, the CDR3 is TGCGCCAGCAGTACCCGACAGGGGAACTATGGCTACACCTTC.

V is TRBV29-1 and J is TRBJ2-2, with D perhaps matching TRBD2 (5 bases). This CDR3 comprises 15 residues. Germline-derived CDR1 and CDR2 are SQVTM and ANQGSEA. Trimming stripped 5 bases from V and 0 bases from J, with 13 bases between. Here the CDR3 DNA reads TGCAGCGTTTCGCGGGCCAGTGCGAACACCGGGGAGCTGTTTTTT. Its protein product is CSVSRASANTGELFF.

The V call is TRBV10-2, the J call TRBJ2-7; D is perhaps TRBD1 (6 bases). Germline V lookup: CDR1 WSHSY, CDR2 SAAADI. Trimming removed 3 bases from V and 1 base from J, with 10 bases in between. CDR3 length equals 14 residues. CDR3 amino acids: CASSEQGLSYEQYF. In nucleotides, the CDR3 is TGCGCCAGCAGTGAACAGGGCCTTTCCTACGAGCAGTACTTC.

J is TRBJ1-1 and V is TRBV28, with D tentatively TRBD1 (6 bases). Germline-derived CDR1 and CDR2 are MDHEN and SYDVKM. V lost 7 bases to trimming and J lost 0 bases, with 12 bases between them. There are 14 residues in the CDR3. For the CDR3, the DNA is TGTGCCAGCATATGGGGGCGCTTGAACACTGAAGCTTTCTTT. Amino acid sequence: CASIWGRLNTEAFF.

V gene TRBV2 combines with J gene TRBJ1-2; 7 bases map to TRBD1. With V trimmed by 4 bases and J by 4 bases, 3 bases remained unmatched. The CDR3 is made up of 13 amino acids. Germline CDR1 reads SNHLY; CDR2 reads FYNNEI. The CDR3 DNA reads TGTGCCAGCAGTGTGACAGGGCGCTATGGCTACACCTTC. It is translated as CASSVTGRYGYTF.

V and J are TRBV28 and TRBJ2-7; TRBD2 agrees at 9 bases. CDR1 is MDHEN and CDR2 is SYDVKM in the germline V gene. There are 15 residues in the CDR3. The V gene end was trimmed by 5 bases and the J gene end by 3 bases; junction bases not matched to a gene: 8. The DNA of the CDR3 is TGTGCCAGCAGTCCCGACCGACTAGCGGACTACGAGCAGTACTTC. Protein sequence: CASSPDRLADYEQYF. The complete variable domain, with remaining parts taken from reference TRBV28 and TRBJ2-7, reads DVKVTQSSRYLVKRTGEKVFLECVQDMDHENMFWYRQDPGLGLRLIYFSYDVKMKEKGDIPEGYSVSREKKERFSLILESASTNQTSMYLCASSPDRLADYEQYFGPGTRLTVT.

V usage is TRBV3-1 (or the pseudogene TRBV3-2) and J usage is TRBJ2-7; 7 bases fit TRBD2. The CDR3 length is 16 residues. Germline V gives CDR1 LGHDT, CDR2 YNNKEL (reference sequence). The ends lost 4 bases at V and 2 bases at J; junction bases unmatched: 11. This CDR3 is CASSPVAAGVTYEQYF. As DNA, the CDR3 is TGTGCCAGCAGCCCCGTCGCGGCGGGAGTGACCTACGAGCAGTACTTC.

The CDR3 sequence: CASSPGTGGGLFYGYTF. The CDR3 region has the DNA TGTGCCAGCAGCCCAGGGACAGGGGGCGGGCTATTTTACGGCTACACCTTC. The rearrangement joins TRBV5-4 to TRBJ1-2, with 12 bases aligning to TRBD1. Germline CDR1 is SGHNT and CDR2 is YYREEE (reference sequence). Unmatched junction bases numbered 15, after V lost 4 bases and J lost 8 bases. CDR3 length: 17 amino acids. Full variable domain (missing parts from reference TRBV5-4 and TRBJ1-2): ETGVTQSPTHLIKTRGQQVTLRCSSQSGHNTVSWYQQALGQGPQFIFQYYREEENGRGNFPPRFSGLQFPNYSSELNVNALELDDSALYLCASSPGTGGGLFYGYTFGSGTRLTVV.

The chain uses TRBV5-1 and TRBJ2-5; D not certain. The CDR3 covers 13 residues. V was cut by 4 bases and J by 0 bases, with 7 bases left in between. Germline loops: CDR1 SGHRS, CDR2 YFSETQ. CDR3: CASSPGHQETQYF. As DNA, the CDR3 is TGCGCCAGCAGCCCGGGCCACCAAGAGACCCAGTACTTC.

The chain recombines TRBV18 with TRBJ2-3; D call uncertain. This CDR3 spans 17 amino acids. Trimming cost V 3 bases and J 0 bases, with 16 bases left between them. Germline V gene lookup returns CDR1 KGHSH and CDR2 LQKENI. The CDR3 is CASSPKSRAASTDTQYF. The CDR3 DNA sequence: TGTGCCAGCTCACCTAAGTCTCGGGCCGCTAGCACAGATACGCAGTATTTT.

This clone was observed once. The chain is built from TRBV6-1 and TRBJ2-2, with D perhaps TRBD2 (6 bases). The germline CDR1 and CDR2 sequences are MNHNS and SASEGT. V was shortened by 3 bases and J by 8 bases, with 10 bases between the two germline ends. This CDR3 spans 13 amino acids. CDR3 residues: CASSDGGRGELFF. CDR3 nucleotide sequence: TGTGCCAGCAGTGACGGGGGAAGGGGGGAGCTGTTTTTT.